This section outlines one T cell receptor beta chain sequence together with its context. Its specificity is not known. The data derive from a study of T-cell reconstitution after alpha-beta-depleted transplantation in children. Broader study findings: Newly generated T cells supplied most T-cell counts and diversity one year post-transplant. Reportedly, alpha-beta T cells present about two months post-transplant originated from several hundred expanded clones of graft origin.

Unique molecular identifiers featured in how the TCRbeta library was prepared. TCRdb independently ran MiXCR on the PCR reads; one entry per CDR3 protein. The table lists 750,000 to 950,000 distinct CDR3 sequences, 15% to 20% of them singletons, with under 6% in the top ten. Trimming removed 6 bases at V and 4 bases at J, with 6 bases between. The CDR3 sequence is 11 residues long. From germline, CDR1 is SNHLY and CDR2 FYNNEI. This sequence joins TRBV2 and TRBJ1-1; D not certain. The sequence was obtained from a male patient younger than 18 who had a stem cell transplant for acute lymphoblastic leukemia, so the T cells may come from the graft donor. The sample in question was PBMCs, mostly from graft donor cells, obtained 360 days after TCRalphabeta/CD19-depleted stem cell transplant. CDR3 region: CASRWGTEAFF. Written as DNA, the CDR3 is TGTGCCAGCAGGTGGGGCACTGAAGCTTTCTTT.